The 28 T cell receptor beta chains below were found in one sample sequenced in a study of response to subunit inactivated influenza vaccine. MiXCR was run by TCRdb on the RT-PCR reads, yielding one entry per CDR3 protein. Among about 570,000 distinct CDR3 sequences listed, about 10% were seen once. This sample was shared with a second study, whose subject was T cells expressing NK-cell markers. That study adds: The authors generated TCR beta cDNA through 5'RACE template switching with UMIs.

The starting material was PBMCs from blood, obtained on the day of vaccination. These receptors were collected from a man aged 45-65 years who received an inactivated influenza vaccine.

The V call is TRBV29-1, the J call TRBJ1-4; perhaps TRBD1 as D (6 bases). Germline CDR1 and CDR2: SQVTM and ANQGSEA. The CDR3 totals 14 residues. The ends were cut back, 6 bases at V and 6 bases at J, with 17 bases in the middle. The CDR3 spells CSVRSWGADEKLFF. As DNA, the CDR3 is TGCAGCGTCCGATCGTGGGGGGCGGATGAAAAACTGTTTTTT.

This clonotype has a handful of counts. This chain links TRBV28 with TRBJ2-3, with D hard to call. V dropped 6 bases and J dropped 5 bases, with 6 bases sitting between them. CDR3 length: 11 amino acids. From germline, CDR1 is MDHEN and CDR2 SYDVKM. The chain's CDR3 is CASRTLDTQYF. As DNA, the CDR3 is TGTGCCAGCAGAACCTTAGATACGCAGTATTTT.

The V call is TRBV12-3 or TRBV12-4, the J call TRBJ2-5, with D tentatively TRBD1 or TRBD2 (6 bases each). Trimming pared 2 bases from V and 5 bases from J, leaving 18 bases between. The CDR3 sequence is 16 residues long. The CDR3 loop reads CASSLRGDLAWETQYF. CDR3 in DNA: TGTGCCAGCAGTTTAAGGGGGGACCTCGCGTGGGAGACCCAGTACTTC.

The V call is TRBV12-3 or TRBV12-4, the J call TRBJ1-6; D is ambiguous. The CDR3 is made up of 13 amino acids. The V end lost 5 bases, the J end lost 10 bases, and 12 bases lay between the germline ends. The CDR3 bases are TGTGCCAGCAGTCTCTGGGAGGAATCACCCCTCCACTTT. This translates into CASSLWEESPLHF.

The V call is TRBV11-2, the J call TRBJ2-3; 13 positions match TRBD2. The CDR3 has 15 residues. Unmatched junction bases numbered 0, after V lost 1 base and J lost 5 bases. The germline gives CDR1 SGHAT, CDR2 FQNNGV. The CDR3 DNA sequence: TGTGCCAGCAGCTTAGGGACTAGCGGGAGAGATACGCAGTATTTT. It codes for CASSLGTSGRDTQYF.

The V gene is TRBV4-1, the J gene TRBJ1-3; perhaps TRBD1 as D (5 bases). The CDR3 extends over 15 amino acids. Looked up from germline, CDR1 is MGHRA and CDR2 is YSYEKL. V was shortened by 2 bases and J by 4 bases, with 12 bases between the two germline ends. The CDR3 loop is CASSQPGTAGNTIYF. The CDR3 region has the DNA TGCGCCAGCAGCCAACCTGGGACGGCGGGAAACACCATATATTTT.

V usage is TRBV7-6 and J usage is TRBJ2-3; the D is unclear. CDR3 length: 15 amino acids. Germline V gene data show CDR1 as SGHVS and CDR2 as FNYEAQ. V was clipped by 6 bases and J by 0 bases, with 13 bases between them. CDR3: CASRRKLASTDTQYF. The CDR3 DNA is TGTGCCAGCAGGAGGAAACTGGCCAGCACAGATACGCAGTATTTT.

J is TRBJ2-4 and V is TRBV7-2; 7 bases agree with TRBD1. V was pared by 2 bases and J by 1 base, with 2 bases of the junction left unmatched. CDR1 is SGHTA, CDR2 FQGNSA, per germline. The CDR3 totals 15 residues. This CDR3 reads CASSLPTGAKNIQYF. Written as DNA, the CDR3 is TGTGCCAGCAGCTTACCGACAGGGGCCAAAAACATTCAGTACTTC.

The CDR3 coding sequence is TGTGCCAGCAGCCGAAGGCCGCCCGGTGGCGAGAGGGGACTAGCGGTGTACCAAGAGACCCAGTACTTC. This encodes CASSRRPPGGERGLAVYQETQYF. This chain uses TRBV7-6 with TRBJ2-5, with 11 bases aligning to TRBD2. The CDR3 covers 23 residues. Germline-derived CDR1 and CDR2 are SGHVS and FNYEAQ. Trimming at V came to 5 bases and at J to 0 bases, leaving 26 bases not matched to a gene.

This clonotype was counted between two and nine times. The V gene is TRBV24-1, the J gene TRBJ1-2; no firm D call. Looked up from germline, CDR1 is KGHDR and CDR2 is SFDVKD. The CDR3 runs to 14 residues. V lost 0 bases and J 2 bases, leaving 6 bases between the germline ends. As DNA, the CDR3 is TGTGCCACCAGTGATTTGCGGGCCAACTATGGCTACACCTTC. Translation gives CATSDLRANYGYTF.

The V call is TRBV30, the J call TRBJ2-2, with D unclear. The CDR3 is 14 amino acids. In germline, CDR1 is GTSNPN, CDR2 SVGIG (reference sequence). V was pared by 2 bases and J by 4 bases, with 11 bases between. CDR3 sequence (DNA): TGTGCCTGGAGTTTCGGGTTGGTCACCGGGGAGCTGTTTTTT. Translating it yields CAWSFGLVTGELFF.

This clonotype was counted between two and nine times. V gene TRBV3-1 combines with J gene TRBJ1-2, with D uncertain. Germline CDR1 is LGHDT and CDR2 is YNNKEL (reference sequence). With 3 bases removed from V and 4 bases from J, the gap between germline ends came to 9 bases. The CDR3 loop spans 13 amino acids. This CDR3 is CASSHGNLYGYTF. The CDR3, as DNA: TGTGCCAGCAGCCACGGCAACCTCTATGGCTACACCTTC. The whole variable domain, remainder taken from reference TRBV3-1 and TRBJ1-2, is DTAVSQTPKYLVTQMGNDKSIKCEQNLGHDTMYWYKQDSKKFLKIMFSYNNKELIINETVPNRFSPKSPDKAHLNLHINSLELGDSAVYFCASSHGNLYGYTFGSGTRLTVV.

This clonotype was seen a handful of times. J is TRBJ1-1 and V is TRBV7-2, with D unresolved. With 1 base removed from V and 7 bases from J, the gap between germline ends came to 7 bases. The CDR3 is made up of 12 amino acids. Germline CDR1 SGHTA, CDR2 FQGNSA. Here the CDR3 reads CASSLGLIEAFF. CDR3 sequence (DNA): TGTGCCAGCAGCTTAGGACTCATTGAAGCTTTCTTT.

This clonotype was observed a handful of times. This chain links TRBV27 with TRBJ2-1; the match to TRBD2 covers 13 bases. The CDR3 length is 16 residues. Trimming removed 8 bases from V and 3 bases from J; junction bases left unmatched: 7. Germline loops: CDR1 MNHEY, CDR2 SMNVEV (reference sequence). CDR3 in DNA: TGTGCCAGCGGATGGGGACTAGCGGGACGCTACAATGAGCAGTTCTTC. This sequence encodes CASGWGLAGRYNEQFF.

This clonotype has a handful of counts. The chain uses TRBV20-1 and TRBJ2-5, with a possible D match to TRBD2 (5 bases). Germline loops: CDR1 DFQATT, CDR2 SNEGSKA (reference sequence). Between the trimmed V and J ends, which lost 1 base and 3 bases, there was a span of 9 bases. The CDR3 loop spans 13 amino acids. The CDR3: CSARVWEKETQYF. For the CDR3, the DNA is TGCAGTGCTAGAGTGTGGGAGAAAGAGACCCAGTACTTC.

The table lists this clonotype with a few counts. V usage is TRBV7-8 and J usage is TRBJ2-3, with 7 nucleotides matching TRBD1. V gave up 2 bases and J gave up 10 bases; unmatched junction bases: 18. Per germline, CDR1 SGHVS and CDR2 FQNEAQ. CDR3 size: 17 residues. CDR3 protein: CASSLKTERTGWWAQYF. The DNA of the CDR3 is TGTGCCAGCAGCTTAAAAACCGAAAGGACAGGCTGGTGGGCGCAGTATTTT. Full variable domain (missing parts from reference TRBV7-8 and TRBJ2-3): GAGVSQSPRYKVAKRGQDVALRCDPISGHVSLFWYQQALGQGPEFLTYFQNEAQLDKSGLPSDRFFAERPEGSVSTLKIQRTQQEDSAVYLCASSLKTERTGWWAQYFGPGTRLTVL.

This clonotype came up a few times. V usage is TRBV10-3 and J usage is TRBJ1-4; 8 nucleotides agree with TRBD1. The V segment lost 6 bases and the J segment 1 base; nucleotides outside the gene matches: 1. Germline assignment: CDR1 ENHRY and CDR2 SYGVKD. CDR3 length equals 14 residues. In DNA, the CDR3 is TGTGCCATCAGGGACAGGGAAACTAATGAAAAACTGTTTTTT. This gives the protein CAIRDRETNEKLFF.

J is TRBJ2-7 and V is TRBV28, with TRBD1 identical over 9 bases. Germline CDR1 MDHEN, CDR2 SYDVKM. This CDR3 is built from 14 residues. Trimming at V came to 5 bases and at J to 4 bases, leaving 6 bases not matched to a gene. The CDR3 spells CASSLSGTGYEQYF. As DNA, the CDR3 is TGTGCCAGCAGTCTCTCCGGGACAGGGTACGAGCAGTACTTC.

In its sample, this clonotype was seen many times. The chain is built from TRBV28 and TRBJ2-2; tentatively, D is TRBD2 (6 bases). The CDR3 has 15 amino acids. Germline CDR1 is MDHEN and CDR2 is SYDVKM. The germline V and J ends were trimmed by 8 bases and 5 bases, with 18 bases remaining between them. This chain's CDR3 is CASFTIAEGTGELFF. CDR3 in DNA: TGTGCCAGCTTTACAATAGCGGAAGGGACCGGGGAGCTGTTTTTT. Supplemented by reference TRBV28 and TRBJ2-2, the full variable domain reads DVKVTQSSRYLVKRTGEKVFLECVQDMDHENMFWYRQDPGLGLRLIYFSYDVKMKEKGDIPEGYSVSREKKERFSLILESASTNQTSMYLCASFTIAEGTGELFFGEGSRLTVL.

This chain uses TRBV10-3 with TRBJ1-6; no clear D gene. Germline lookup yields CDR1 ENHRY and CDR2 SYGVKD. The CDR3 runs 14 residues. V was trimmed by 4 bases and J by 6 bases, leaving 10 bases between them. CDR3 loop: CAISAKEINSPLHF. CDR3 in DNA: TGTGCCATCAGTGCAAAAGAAATTAATTCACCCCTCCACTTT.

The V gene is TRBV20-1, the J gene TRBJ2-7; 11 bases fit TRBD2. Trimming at V came to 6 bases and at J to 3 bases, leaving 1 base not matched to a gene. Germline V gene data show CDR1 as DFQATT and CDR2 as SNEGSKA (reference sequence). CDR3 size: 12 residues. CDR3 residues: CSALAGGYEQYF. The CDR3 DNA follows: TGCAGTGCCCTAGCGGGAGGCTACGAGCAGTACTTC.

This clonotype was seen only once. The CDR3 region has the DNA TGTGCCATCAGTCCGGGACTAGCGGGGCCCTCCTACAATGAGCAGTTCTTC. Protein: CAISPGLAGPSYNEQFF. This chain uses TRBV10-3 with TRBJ2-1, with TRBD2 identical over 13 bases. Trimming removed 5 bases from V and 0 bases from J; junction bases left unmatched: 4. The CDR3 is 17 residues long. Germline values: CDR1 ENHRY, CDR2 SYGVKD.

This clonotype was counted a few times. The J gene is TRBJ1-5, the V gene TRBV12-3 or TRBV12-4; TRBD1 might be the D (6 bases). Trimming stripped 4 bases from V and 2 bases from J, with 12 bases between. CDR3 length: 15 amino acids. CDR3 bases: TGTGCCAGCAGTTCTACAGGGTTGGGCAATCAGCCCCAGCATTTT. Translating it yields CASSSTGLGNQPQHF.

This clonotype was picked up a small number of times. The chain couples TRBV4-1 to TRBJ2-1, with 11 positions matching TRBD2. Trimming took 3 bases from V and 4 from J; bases not matched to a gene: 11. Germline CDR1 and CDR2: MGHRA and YSYEKL. The CDR3 extends over 18 amino acids. CDR3 sequence reads: CASSQAFSGRAGYNEQFF. The CDR3 nucleotides are TGCGCCAGCAGCCAGGCGTTTAGCGGGAGGGCCGGGTACAATGAGCAGTTCTTC.

The chain couples TRBV6-2 or TRBV6-3 to TRBJ2-7; TRBD2 matches at 7 bases. The CDR3 has 17 residues. The germline V gene encodes CDR1 MNHEY and CDR2 SVGEGT. V shed 5 bases, J shed 0 bases, and the junction held 13 bases outside the gene matches. In DNA, the CDR3 is TGTGCCAGCAGTCCCCTCCCTCAGACTAGCCTCTCCTACGAGCAGTACTTC. Encoded protein: CASSPLPQTSLSYEQYF.

The chain is built from TRBV5-1 and TRBJ2-2, with 10 bases that match TRBD2. The ends lost 0 bases at V and 1 base at J; junction bases unmatched: 0. The CDR3 length is 16 residues. The germline V gene encodes CDR1 SGHRS and CDR2 YFSETQ. The CDR3 bases are TGCGCCAGCAGCTTGGGGACTAGCGGGAACACCGGGGAGCTGTTTTTT. Translated: CASSLGTSGNTGELFF.

The rearrangement links TRBV9 to TRBJ2-5; 8 bases are a match to TRBD2. CDR3 size: 13 residues. Germline values: CDR1 SGDLS, CDR2 YYNGEE. Germline trimming cut 6 bases from V and 0 bases from J; bases unmatched to any gene: 1. The DNA for the CDR3 is TGTGCCAGCAAAGCGGGGGACCAAGAGACCCAGTACTTC. Translating gives CASKAGDQETQYF. The full variable domain, with the rest looked up from reference TRBV9 and TRBJ2-5, is DSGVTQTPKHLITATGQRVTLRCSPRSGDLSVYWYQQSLDQGLQFLIQYYNGEERAKGNILERFSAQQFPDLHSELNLSSLELGDSALYFCASKAGDQETQYFGPGTRLLVL.

The gene calls are TRBV29-1 and TRBJ1-1; D may be TRBD1 (5 bases). The CDR3 totals 14 residues. Germline V gene data show CDR1 as SQVTM and CDR2 as ANQGSEA. V was clipped by 3 bases and J by 1 base, with 12 bases between them. The CDR3 coding sequence is TGCAGCGTTGAGGTCCAGGGCAGGAACACTGAAGCTTTCTTT. This gives the protein CSVEVQGRNTEAFF.